The clone carrying this T cell receptor (beta chain) was seen more than once but under ten times. The data derive from a study of shared T cell receptors in the human thymus. Germline-derived CDR1 and CDR2 are SQVTM and ANQGSEA. This CDR3 contains 18 residues. Trimming removed 3 bases at V and 1 base at J, with 22 bases between. Sequencing used immunoSEQ multiplex PCR; TCRdb keeps in-frame clones, though not all of them. Of almost 550,000 clones detected, about 80% appear once; the ten largest clones hold 0.01% to 0.015%. The data were also submitted as part of a second study, on human thymus T cells. According to that study: Across thymic and blood repertoires, the usage of V and J genes appeared to be biased.

The sample taken for sequencing was thymocytes. V gene TRBV29-1 combines with J gene TRBJ2-1, with a weak D call TRBD2 (6 bases). This sequence originates from a boy younger than two with a congenital heart defect. The CDR3 is CSVDGGKLTIGSYNEQFF. In DNA, the CDR3 is TGCAGCGTTGACGGGGGAAAGCTAACCATCGGGTCCTACAATGAGCAGTTCTTC.